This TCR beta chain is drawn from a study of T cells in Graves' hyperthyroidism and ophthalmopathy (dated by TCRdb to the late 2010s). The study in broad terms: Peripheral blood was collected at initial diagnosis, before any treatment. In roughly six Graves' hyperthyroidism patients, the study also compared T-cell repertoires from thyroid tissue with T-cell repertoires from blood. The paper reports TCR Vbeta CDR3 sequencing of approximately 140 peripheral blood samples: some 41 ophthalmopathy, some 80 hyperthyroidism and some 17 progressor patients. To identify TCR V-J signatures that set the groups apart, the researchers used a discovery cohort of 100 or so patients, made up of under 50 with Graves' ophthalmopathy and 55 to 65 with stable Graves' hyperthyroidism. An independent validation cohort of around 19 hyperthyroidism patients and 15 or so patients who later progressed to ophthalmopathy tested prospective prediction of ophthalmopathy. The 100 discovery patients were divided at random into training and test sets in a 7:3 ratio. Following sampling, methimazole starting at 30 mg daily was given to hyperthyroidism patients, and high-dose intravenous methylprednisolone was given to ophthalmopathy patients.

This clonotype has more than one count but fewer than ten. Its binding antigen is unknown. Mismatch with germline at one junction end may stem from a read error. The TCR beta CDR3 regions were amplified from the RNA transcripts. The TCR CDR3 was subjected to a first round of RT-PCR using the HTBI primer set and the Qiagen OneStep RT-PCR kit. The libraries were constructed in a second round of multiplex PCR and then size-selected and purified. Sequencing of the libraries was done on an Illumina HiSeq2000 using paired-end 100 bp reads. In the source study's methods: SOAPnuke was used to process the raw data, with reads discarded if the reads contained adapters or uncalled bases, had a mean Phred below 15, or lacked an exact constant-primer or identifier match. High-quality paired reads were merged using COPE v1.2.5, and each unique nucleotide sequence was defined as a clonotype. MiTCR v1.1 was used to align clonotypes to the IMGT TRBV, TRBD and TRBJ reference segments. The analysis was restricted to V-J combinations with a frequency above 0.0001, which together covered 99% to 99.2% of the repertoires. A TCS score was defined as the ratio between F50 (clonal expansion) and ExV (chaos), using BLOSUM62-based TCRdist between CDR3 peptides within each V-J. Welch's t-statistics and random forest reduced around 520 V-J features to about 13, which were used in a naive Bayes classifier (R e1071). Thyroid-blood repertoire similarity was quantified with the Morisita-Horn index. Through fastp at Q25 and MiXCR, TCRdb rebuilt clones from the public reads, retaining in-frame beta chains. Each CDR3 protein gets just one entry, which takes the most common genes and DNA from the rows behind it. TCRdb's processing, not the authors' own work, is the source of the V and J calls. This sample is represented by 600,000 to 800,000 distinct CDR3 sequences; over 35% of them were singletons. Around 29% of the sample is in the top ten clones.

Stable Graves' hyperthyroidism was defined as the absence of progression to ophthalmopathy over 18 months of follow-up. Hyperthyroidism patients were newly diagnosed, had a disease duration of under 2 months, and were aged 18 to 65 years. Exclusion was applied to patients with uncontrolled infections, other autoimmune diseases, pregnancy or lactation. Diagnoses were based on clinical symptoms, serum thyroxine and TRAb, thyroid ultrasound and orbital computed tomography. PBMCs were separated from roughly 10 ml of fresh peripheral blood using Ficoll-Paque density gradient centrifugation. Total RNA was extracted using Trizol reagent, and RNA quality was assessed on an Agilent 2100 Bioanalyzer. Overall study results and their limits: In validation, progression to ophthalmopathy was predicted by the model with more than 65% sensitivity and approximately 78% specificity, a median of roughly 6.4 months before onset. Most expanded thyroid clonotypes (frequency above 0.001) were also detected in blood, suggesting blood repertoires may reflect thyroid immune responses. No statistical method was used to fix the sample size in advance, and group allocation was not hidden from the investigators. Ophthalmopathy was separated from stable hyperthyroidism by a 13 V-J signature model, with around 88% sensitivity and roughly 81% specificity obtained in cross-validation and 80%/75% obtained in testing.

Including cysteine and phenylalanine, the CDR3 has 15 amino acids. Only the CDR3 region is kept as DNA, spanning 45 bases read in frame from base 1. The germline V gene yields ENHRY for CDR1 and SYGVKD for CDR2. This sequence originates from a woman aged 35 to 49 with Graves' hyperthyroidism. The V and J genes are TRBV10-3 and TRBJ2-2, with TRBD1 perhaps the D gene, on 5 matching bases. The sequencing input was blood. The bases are TGTGCCAGCAGTGAAAAGAGACAGTACACCGGGGAGCTGTTTTTT. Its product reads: CASSEKRQYTGELFF.